This is a list of T cell receptor beta chains from one sample in a study of technical replicates of blood from several donors. Produced via immunoSEQ multiplex PCR; TCRdb's table is partial and in-frame only. The profile shows about 59,000 clones, just under 95% of them singletons. Sequencing was carried out using PBMCs. All receptors derive from a human donor in good health. Some clones in this sample may be carry-over from other donors' samples. Both conserved end residues are part of each CDR3. D genes are given only for firm matches. Size is omitted from some rows. Given values are once, few, many or a class for expanded clones.

CDR3aa: CASSHGLAEPSYEQYF
CDR3nt: TGCGCCAGCAGCCACGGACTAGCGGAACCCTCCTACGAGCAGTACTTC
v_gene: TRBV4-3
j_gene: TRBJ2-7
abundance: NA
d_gene: TRBD2

CDR3aa: CASSLQGRLETQYF
CDR3nt: TGTGCCAGCAGCTTGCAGGGGCGCTTGGAGACCCAGTACTTC
v_gene: TRBV13
j_gene: TRBJ2-5
abundance: NA
d_gene: NA

CDR3aa: CATGDSYTEAFF
CDR3nt: TGTGCCACCGGAGACAGTTACACTGAAGCTTTCTTT
v_gene: TRBV10-3
j_gene: TRBJ1-1
abundance: once
d_gene: NA

CDR3aa: CASALSNEQFF
CDR3nt: TGTGCTAGTGCCCTTTCCAATGAGCAGTTCTTC
v_gene: TRBV12-5
j_gene: TRBJ2-1
abundance: few
d_gene: NA

CDR3aa: CASSQDAGNNEKLFF
CDR3nt: TGCGCCAGCAGCCAAGATGCAGGGAATAATGAAAAACTGTTTTTT
v_gene: TRBV5-4
j_gene: TRBJ1-4
abundance: NA
d_gene: NA

CDR3aa: CASSLTREKGVEAFF
CDR3nt: TGTGCCAGCAGTCTGACCCGGGAGAAGGGCGTTGAAGCTTTCTTT
v_gene: TRBV27
j_gene: TRBJ1-1
abundance: NA
d_gene: NA

CDR3aa: CASSTGPVQPQHF
CDR3nt: TGTGCCAGTAGTACGGGTCCAGTGCAGCCCCAGCATTTT
v_gene: TRBV19
j_gene: TRBJ1-5
abundance: NA
d_gene: NA

CDR3aa: CASSLSRSGETQYF
CDR3nt: TGTGCCAGCAGCTTGTCTCGTAGCGGAGAGACCCAGTACTTC
v_gene: TRBV5-4
j_gene: TRBJ2-5
abundance: NA
d_gene: NA

CDR3aa: CASSVNEGRGSPLHF
CDR3nt: TGTGCCAGCAGCGTTAATGAGGGTAGAGGATCACCCCTCCACTTT
v_gene: TRBV9
j_gene: TRBJ1-6
abundance: NA
d_gene: NA

CDR3aa: CATSGTQETQYF
CDR3nt: TGTGCCACCTCAGGAACCCAAGAGACCCAGTACTTC
v_gene: TRBV6-5
j_gene: TRBJ2-5
abundance: NA
d_gene: NA